Each of the 26 T cell receptor beta chains below was sequenced from the same sample in a study of OX40 agonist ivuxolimab in advanced cancers. Here immunoSEQ multiplex PCR was the method, and the copy in TCRdb shows in-frame clones only, minus some. The table includes more than 50,000 clones, about 79% detected once. Sequences were derived from CD4+ or CD8+ T cells sorted from blood, sampled in a trial of the OX40 agonist ivuxolimab. These receptors all come from an adult with an advanced solid tumor such as melanoma, head and neck, liver or kidney cancer.

V and J are TRBV19 and TRBJ2-5, with TRBD2 matching 10 bases. The trim removed 3 bases at V and 0 bases at J, leaving 4 bases unmatched. The CDR3 is 16 amino acids. Germline CDR1 LNHDA, CDR2 SQIVND (reference sequence). CDR3 amino acids: CASSIGTSAYQETQYF. In nucleotides, the CDR3 is TGTGCCAGTAGTATCGGGACTAGCGCCTACCAAGAGACCCAGTACTTC. Looking up the rest from reference TRBV19 and TRBJ2-5 gives the full variable domain: DGGITQSPKYLFRKEGQNVTLSCEQNLNHDAMYWYRQDPGQGLRLIYYSQIVNDFQKGDIAEGYSVSREKKESFPLTVTSAQKNPTAFYLCASSIGTSAYQETQYFGPGTRLLVL.

As regards this clone: Since the CDR3 does not end with the conserved phenylalanine or tryptophan, this likely comes from a read error. The CDR3: CASSEPGRPNTEAFL. The CDR3 region has the DNA TGTGCCAGCAGTGAACCTGGGCGGCCGAACACTGAAGCTTTCCTT. J is TRBJ1-1 and V is TRBV6-1, with D uncertain. CDR1 MNHNS and CDR2 SASEGT come from the germline V gene. V lost 2 bases and J lost 1, with 11 bases in between. The CDR3 totals 15 residues.

The chain uses TRBV30 and TRBJ1-3; D uncertain. Trimming shortened V by 0 bases and J by 0 bases, and 9 bases separated the two germline ends. The length of the CDR3 is 15 residues. Looked up from germline, CDR1 is GTSNPN and CDR2 is SVGIG (reference sequence). For the CDR3, the DNA is TGTGCCTGGAGTGTAGGGCCAGGCTCTGGAAACACCATATATTTT. Translated: CAWSVGPGSGNTIYF.

V gene TRBV18 combines with J gene TRBJ2-7; 8 bases are shared with TRBD2. The V gene end was trimmed by 0 bases and the J gene end by 6 bases; junction bases not matched to a gene: 4. The CDR3 totals 14 residues. Germline V gene lookup returns CDR1 KGHSH and CDR2 LQKENI. CDR3: CASSPPVREGEQYF. For the CDR3, the DNA is TGTGCCAGCTCACCACCGGTACGGGAGGGCGAGCAGTACTTC.

The J gene is TRBJ1-2, the V gene TRBV27; D uncertain. The germline V and J ends were trimmed by 5 bases and 2 bases, with 15 bases remaining between them. Germline lookup yields CDR1 MNHEY and CDR2 SMNVEV (reference sequence). This CDR3 comprises 15 residues. CDR3 region: CASSQTLGRNYGYTF. DNA for the CDR3: TGTGCCAGCAGTCAAACCCTCGGGCGGAACTATGGCTACACCTTC.

The chain combines TRBV19 with TRBJ2-1; D is ambiguous. CDR1 and CDR2 from the germline V gene are LNHDA and SQIVND (reference sequence). V shed 5 bases and J shed 9 bases, with 14 bases lying between them. The CDR3 sequence is 13 residues long. DNA of the CDR3: TGTGCCAGTAGTTGGAAGGCATCGGGTGAGCAGTTCTTC. Translating gives CASSWKASGEQFF.

The chain combines TRBV7-2 with TRBJ2-3; D is unresolved. This CDR3 is 12 amino acids long. The germline V gene encodes CDR1 SGHTA and CDR2 FQGNSA. V lost 5 bases and J lost 1, with 4 bases in between. The CDR3 here is CASSLRTDTQYF. The CDR3, as DNA: TGTGCCAGCAGCCTTCGCACAGATACGCAGTATTTT.

The rearrangement uses TRBV19 and TRBJ2-7, with a tentative D call TRBD2 (6 bases). V lost 9 bases, J lost 0 bases, and 6 bases lay in between. Per the germline V gene, CDR1 is LNHDA and CDR2 is SQIVND (reference sequence). CDR3 length: 11 amino acids. The CDR3 reads CASGSSYEQYF. The CDR3, as DNA: TGTGCCAGCGGGAGCTCCTACGAGCAGTACTTC.

Concerning this clone: Because the CDR3 is missing its conserved closing phenylalanine or tryptophan, this is likely a read error. Because the CDR3's place on the DNA is in doubt, the DNA is left out and the CDR3 is given as listed by TCRdb. The chain is built from TRBV11-1 and TRBJ1-1; the table names TRBD1, a call not compared with the DNA. The CDR3 spans 13 residues, counting both ends. Germline values: CDR1 SGHAT, CDR2 FQDESV (reference sequence). CDR3 amino acids: CASSPRWGQGPFH.

The chain uses TRBV7-2 and TRBJ1-5; D uncertain. Germline V CDR1 and CDR2: SGHTA, FQGNSA. CDR3 length equals 16 residues. Trimming removed 5 bases from V and 0 bases from J, with 14 bases in between. For the CDR3, the DNA is TGTGCCAGCAGCGAAGGGTTGGGGTTTAGCAATCAGCCCCAGCATTTT. As protein: CASSEGLGFSNQPQHF.

This chain connects TRBV6-1 to TRBJ2-1, with unresolved D. CDR1 is MNHNS, CDR2 SASEGT, per germline. V was clipped by 3 bases and J by 2 bases, with 11 bases between them. CDR3 length: 15 residues. CDR3 loop: CASSDGLSTYNEQFF. The CDR3, as DNA: TGTGCCAGCAGTGACGGCTTATCCACCTACAATGAGCAGTTCTTC.

This chain uses TRBV6-6 with TRBJ1-1; no clear D. Germline-derived CDR1 and CDR2 are MNHNY and SVGAGI (reference sequence). The ends were cut back, 4 bases at V and 4 bases at J, with 4 bases in the middle. The CDR3 is 11 residues long. The CDR3 DNA follows: TGTGCCAGCAGTTGGAGCACTGAAGCTTTCTTT. Its translation: CASSWSTEAFF.

V is TRBV5-1 and J is TRBJ1-6, with 7 bases fitting TRBD1. CDR1 is SGHRS and CDR2 is YFSETQ in the germline V gene. With 4 bases clipped from V and 7 bases from J, the junction kept 14 bases outside the gene matches. CDR3 length equals 17 residues. The CDR3 region has the DNA TGCGCCAGCAGCCCCGAAACAGGGGCCCGACGAAATTCACCCCTCCACTTT. This sequence encodes CASSPETGARRNSPLHF.

The chain recombines TRBV5-1 with TRBJ2-1; TRBD2 matches 11 bases. CDR3 length equals 15 residues. The germline gives CDR1 SGHRS, CDR2 YFSETQ. With 4 bases clipped from V and 6 bases from J, the junction kept 6 bases outside the gene matches. The CDR3 DNA follows: TGCGCCAGCAGCGCTAGCGGGAGGATTCTCAATGAGCAGTTCTTC. Residues: CASSASGRILNEQFF.

The chain has TRBV7-6 and TRBJ2-7, with 7 bases identical to TRBD2. Germline V gene sequence: CDR1 SGHVS, CDR2 FNYEAQ. J gave up 3 bases and V 5 bases, and 10 bases lay outside the gene matches. There are 15 residues in the CDR3. The CDR3 reads CASSRSGNGIYEQYF. In nucleotides, the CDR3 is TGTGCCAGCAGCCGAAGCGGGAACGGAATCTACGAGCAGTACTTC.

The gene calls are TRBV5-4 and TRBJ2-7; D not certain. This CDR3 comprises 14 residues. Germline values: CDR1 SGHNT, CDR2 YYREEE (reference sequence). Trimming stripped 3 bases from V and 0 bases from J, with 10 bases between. CDR3 protein: CASSSGPLSYEQYF. The CDR3 DNA follows: TGTGCCAGCAGCTCAGGACCCCTCTCCTACGAGCAGTACTTC.

CDR3 residues: CASSLLDRGGDTQYF. CDR3 coding DNA: TGTGCCAGCTCACTATTGGACAGGGGCGGCGATACGCAGTATTTT. The V gene is TRBV18, the J gene TRBJ2-3; 9 bases are shared with TRBD1. The CDR3 extends over 15 amino acids. The V and J ends lost 4 bases and 6 bases, in that order; junction bases with no gene match: 8. The V gene's germline CDR1 is KGHSH and CDR2 LQKENI.

The chain uses TRBV29-1 and TRBJ2-1, with 7 bases lining up with TRBD1. V dropped 4 bases and J dropped 0; count of bases not matched to a gene: 15. There are 18 residues in the CDR3. From germline, CDR1 is SQVTM and CDR2 ANQGSEA. CDR3 protein: CSVGGDTGVSYSYNEQFF. In DNA, the CDR3 is TGCAGCGTTGGAGGGGATACAGGGGTCTCCTACTCCTACAATGAGCAGTTCTTC.

On this clone: Germline is not matched at one junction end, which may reflect a read error. The gene calls are TRBV7-7 and TRBJ2-2, with 7 bases aligning to TRBD1. Per the germline V gene, CDR1 is SSHAT and CDR2 is FNYEAQ (reference sequence). CDR3 length: 15 residues. CDR3: CASSSLTGRAGELFF. The DNA for the CDR3 is TGTGCTAGCAGCTCGTTGACAGGGCGGGCCGGGGAGCTGTTTTTT.

Written as DNA, the CDR3 is TGTGCCACCAGCAGATCTTTTAACATTCAGTACTTC. Its translation is CATSRSFNIQYF. This chain connects TRBV15 to TRBJ2-4; D is undetermined. V lost 2 bases, J lost 7 bases, and 6 bases lay in between. The germline CDR1 and CDR2 sequences are LNHNV and YYDKDF (reference sequence). The CDR3 spans 12 residues.

The chain has TRBV7-3 and TRBJ2-2; D is unresolved. V lost 5 bases and J 1 base, leaving 14 bases between the germline ends. The CDR3 runs to 16 residues. CDR1 and CDR2 (germline): SGHTA, FQGTGA. The CDR3 DNA is TGTGCCAGCAGCCCGCACCCCACAGTGAACACCGGGGAGCTGTTTTTT. It specifies CASSPHPTVNTGELFF. The entire variable domain, with the rest obtained from reference TRBV7-3 and TRBJ2-2, is as follows: GAGVSQTPSNKVTEKGKYVELRCDPISGHTALYWYRQSLGQGPEFLIYFQGTGAADDSGLPNDRFFAVRPEGSVSTLKIQRTERGDSAVYLCASSPHPTVNTGELFFGEGSRLTVL.

The chain combines TRBV5-6 with TRBJ2-3; D is undetermined. The V and J ends lost 4 bases and 3 bases respectively, with 9 bases between them. The germline V gene has CDR1 SGHDT and CDR2 YYEEEE. This CDR3 spans 13 amino acids. Here the CDR3 DNA reads TGTGCCAGCAGCCCTCAAAAGACAGATACGCAGTATTTT. Its protein product is CASSPQKTDTQYF. The variable domain in full, completed from reference TRBV5-6 and TRBJ2-3, reads DAGVTQSPTHLIKTRGQQVTLRCSPKSGHDTVSWYQQALGQGPQFIFQYYEEEERQRGNFPDRFSGHQFPNYSSELNVNALLLGDSALYLCASSPQKTDTQYFGPGTRLTVL.

This sequence joins TRBV5-6 and TRBJ1-2; D unresolved. The CDR3 spans 11 residues. V lost 4 bases and J lost 5, with 6 bases in between. The germline V gene encodes CDR1 SGHDT and CDR2 YYEEEE. This CDR3 reads CASSVGYGYTF. In nucleotides, the CDR3 is TGTGCCAGCAGCGTAGGTTATGGCTACACCTTC.

This clone was picked up one time. The chain combines TRBV11-1 with TRBJ2-2; tentatively, D is TRBD2 (6 bases). Germline loops: CDR1 SGHAT, CDR2 FQDESV (reference sequence). Trimming removed 3 bases at V and 5 bases at J, with 7 bases between. The CDR3 runs to 13 residues. CDR3 residues: CASSFGGTGELFF. The CDR3 DNA reads as TGTGCCAGCAGCTTCGGGGGTACCGGGGAGCTGTTTTTT.

The rearrangement joins TRBV2 to TRBJ1-1; possible D gene TRBD1, 5 bases. V was shortened by 0 bases and J by 11 bases, with 13 bases between the two germline ends. CDR3 length: 13 amino acids. The germline V gene encodes CDR1 SNHLY and CDR2 FYNNEI. This CDR3 is CASSEAHSGWAFF. CDR3 DNA: TGTGCCAGCAGTGAAGCGCATTCAGGGTGGGCTTTCTTT.

This clone was detected a few times. V and J are TRBV6-6 and TRBJ2-2; D unresolved. Germline V lookup: CDR1 MNHNY, CDR2 SVGAGI (reference sequence). The CDR3 extends over 13 amino acids. V was pared by 5 bases and J by 8 bases, with 12 bases between. The CDR3 region is CASSGSLAGELFF. Here the CDR3 DNA reads TGTGCCAGCAGTGGTTCGTTGGCGGGGGAGCTGTTTTTT.